These 22 T cell receptor beta chains were sequenced from one sample in a study of blood T cell repertoires in COVID-19. Assay: immunoSEQ multiplex PCR; the TCRdb copy retains only in-frame clones and omits some. The profile shows just over 90,000 clones, 90% of them singletons. What was sequenced was peripheral blood. The receptors shown here come from a human donor with active COVID-19. The donor label of this sample is uncertain.

The rearrangement uses TRBV2 and TRBJ2-4, with D tentatively TRBD2 (7 bases). With 7 bases removed from V and 3 bases from J, the gap between germline ends came to 16 bases. Germline V gene data show CDR1 as SNHLY and CDR2 as FYNNEI. The CDR3 sequence is 15 residues long. This CDR3 is CASTHRGAGKNIQYF. In DNA form, the CDR3 reads TGTGCCAGCACCCACCGGGGGGCGGGCAAAAACATTCAGTACTTC. Supplemented by reference TRBV2 and TRBJ2-4, the full variable domain reads EPEVTQTPSHQVTQMGQEVILRCVPISNHLYFYWYRQILGQKVEFLVSFYNNEISEKSEIFDDQFSVERPDGSNFTLKIRSTKLEDSAMYFCASTHRGAGKNIQYFGAGTRLSVL.

The rearrangement uses TRBV18 and TRBJ2-5, with 8 bases identical to TRBD1. The length of the CDR3 is 16 residues. After removal of 0 bases from V and 5 bases from J, the junction contained 8 bases not matched to a gene. Germline V CDR1 and CDR2: KGHSH, LQKENI. CDR3 coding DNA: TGTGCCAGCTCACCACCCCTTGGACAGGGTGGGGAGACCCAGTACTTC. It specifies CASSPPLGQGGETQYF.

The chain recombines TRBV19 with TRBJ2-2, with D possibly matching TRBD1 (6 bases). CDR3 length: 13 residues. Germline lookup yields CDR1 LNHDA and CDR2 SQIVND (reference sequence). With 7 bases removed from V and 6 bases from J, the gap between germline ends came to 12 bases. CDR3 residues: CASISGVAGELFF. DNA for the CDR3: TGTGCCAGTATATCAGGGGTCGCCGGGGAGCTGTTTTTT.

The rearrangement links TRBV18 to TRBJ2-5; a possible D gene is TRBD1 (6 bases). The CDR3 runs 16 residues. Germline CDR1 reads KGHSH; CDR2 reads LQKENI. V lost 3 bases, J lost 3 bases, and 17 bases lay in between. This CDR3 reads CASSPVLTGTKETQYF. CDR3 nucleotide sequence: TGTGCCAGCTCACCTGTACTTACCGGGACAAAAGAGACCCAGTACTTC.

The J gene is TRBJ1-5, the V gene TRBV30, with 9 bases matching TRBD1. V was pared by 1 base and J by 6 bases, with 7 bases of the junction left unmatched. Per germline, CDR1 GTSNPN and CDR2 SVGIG (reference sequence). There are 15 residues in the CDR3. The CDR3 DNA reads TGTGCCTGGAGTGGACCGGGACAGGGAACTCAGCCCCAGCATTTT. It specifies CAWSGPGQGTQPQHF.

The chain combines TRBV21-1 with TRBJ2-1; the table's D call of TRBD1 was not tested on the DNA. TRBV21-1 is given as a pseudogene. CDR3 size: 15 residues. The CDR3 bases are TGTGCCAGCAGCAGACTTAGGGGGCTCTACAATGAGCAGTTCTTC. Protein sequence: CASSRLRGLYNEQFF.

The chain employs TRBV5-5 and TRBJ1-2, with 9 bases aligning to TRBD1. V was clipped by 2 bases and J by 8 bases; unmatched bases: 7. CDR3 size: 14 residues. The germline V gene encodes CDR1 SGHKS and CDR2 YYEKEE (reference sequence). The CDR3 region is CASSLPQGAIGYTF. Here the CDR3 DNA reads TGTGCCAGCAGCTTACCACAGGGGGCGATCGGCTACACCTTC.

The chain couples TRBV4-3 to TRBJ2-7, with D possibly TRBD1 on 6 matching bases. This CDR3 is 16 amino acids long. Germline V gene lookup returns CDR1 LGHNA and CDR2 YSLEER. Trimming stripped 0 bases from V and 5 bases from J, with 17 bases between. The CDR3 sequence: CASSQELPEQGDEQYF. The CDR3, as DNA: TGCGCCAGCAGCCAAGAGCTCCCGGAACAGGGAGACGAGCAGTACTTC.

The chain links TRBV29-1 to TRBJ2-1, with a tentative D call TRBD1 (5 bases). CDR3 size: 15 residues. The V gene lost 1 base and the J gene lost 3 bases, with 13 bases spanning the gap. Germline CDR1 is SQVTM and CDR2 is ANQGSEA. In DNA form, the CDR3 reads TGCAGCGTTGAAGGGGGCCAGGGCTTCTACAATGAGCAGTTCTTC. Its protein product is CSVEGGQGFYNEQFF.

In DNA, the CDR3 is TGTGCCAGTAGTATAGTTCCCCTCGGGGGCACTGAAGCTTTCTTT. It encodes CASSIVPLGGTEAFF. This rearrangement joins TRBV19 to TRBJ1-1; D perhaps matches TRBD1 (5 bases). This CDR3 has 15 amino acids. Trimming stripped 1 base from V and 4 bases from J, with 13 bases between. The V gene's germline CDR1 is LNHDA and CDR2 SQIVND (reference sequence).

The V gene is TRBV7-3, the J gene TRBJ2-2, with a weak D call TRBD2 (5 bases). This CDR3 has 15 residues. The V end was cut by 6 bases, the J end by 4 bases, with 15 bases between. CDR1 is SGHTA and CDR2 is FQGTGA in the germline V gene. In nucleotides, the CDR3 is TGTGCCAGCAGTTCCGGACTGGGCTCCACCGGGGAGCTGTTTTTT. Its translation is CASSSGLGSTGELFF.

The chain recombines TRBV28 with TRBJ1-2, with D possibly being TRBD1 (6 bases). The CDR3 covers 13 residues. Per the germline V gene, CDR1 is MDHEN and CDR2 is SYDVKM. V lost 6 bases to trimming and J lost 6 bases, with 14 bases between them. CDR3 nucleotide sequence: TGTGCCAGCAGGGCCCCGACAGGCCATGGCTACACCTTC. It codes for CASRAPTGHGYTF.

The chain is built from TRBV5-4 and TRBJ2-1; 12 bases are shared with TRBD2. This CDR3 has 16 residues. Germline lookup yields CDR1 SGHNT and CDR2 YYREEE (reference sequence). V shed 7 bases, J shed 2 bases, and the junction held 7 bases outside the gene matches. CDR3 loop: CASRLAGGRAYNEQFF. The CDR3 bases are TGTGCCAGCCGGCTAGCGGGGGGGCGGGCCTACAATGAGCAGTTCTTC.

This chain connects TRBV14 to TRBJ1-3; D perhaps matches TRBD1 (5 bases). The CDR3 extends over 17 amino acids. Between the trimmed V and J ends, which lost 3 bases and 5 bases, there was a span of 20 bases. The germline CDR1 and CDR2 sequences are SGHDN and FVKESK. CDR3 DNA: TGTGCCAGCAGCCAGAGGGGAGCGGGCCTCCCCCGAAACACCATATATTTT. Translating gives CASSQRGAGLPRNTIYF. Drawing the rest from reference TRBV14 and TRBJ1-3, the complete variable domain is EAGVTQFPSHSVIEKGQTVTLRCDPISGHDNLYWYRRVMGKEIKFLLHFVKESKQDESGMPNNRFLAERTGGTYSTLKVQPAELEDSGVYFCASSQRGAGLPRNTIYFGEGSWLTVV.

V gene TRBV27 combines with J gene TRBJ2-7; a weak D match, TRBD1 (5 bases). The CDR3 length is 15 residues. Germline CDR1 MNHEY, CDR2 SMNVEV (reference sequence). V lost 5 bases, J lost 0 bases, and 14 bases lay in between. CDR3 DNA: TGTGCCAGCAGTACAACGCGGACACCCTCCTACGAGCAGTACTTC. Encoded protein: CASSTTRTPSYEQYF.

V usage is TRBV2 and J usage is TRBJ1-3, with D hard to call. The germline gives CDR1 SNHLY, CDR2 FYNNEI. This CDR3 has 11 residues. The V gene lost 9 bases and the J gene lost 3 bases, with 6 bases spanning the gap. The CDR3 loop reads CARGDGNTIYF. CDR3 nucleotides: TGTGCCAGGGGAGATGGAAACACCATATATTTT.

This chain links TRBV5-6 with TRBJ2-3; TRBD2 matches at 13 bases. Germline-derived CDR1 and CDR2 are SGHDT and YYEEEE. J lost 8 bases, V lost 0 bases, and 6 bases had no gene match. The CDR3 runs 16 residues. CDR3 DNA: TGTGCCAGCAGCTTGGTTACTAGCGGGGGGGCCGTTACGCAGTATTTT. It translates to CASSLVTSGGAVTQYF.

The chain carries TRBV18 and TRBJ1-2, with TRBD1 matching over 7 bases. Germline CDR1 KGHSH, CDR2 LQKENI. With 4 bases clipped from V and 6 bases from J, the junction kept 11 bases outside the gene matches. The length of the CDR3 is 15 residues. CDR3 in amino acids: CASSRQGQGENGYTF. Written as DNA, the CDR3 is TGTGCCAGCTCACGACAGGGCCAAGGAGAAAATGGCTACACCTTC.

This chain joins TRBV4-1 and TRBJ2-2; 10 nucleotides line up with TRBD1. V gave up 5 bases and J gave up 8 bases; unmatched junction bases: 11. Germline V CDR1 and CDR2: MGHRA, YSYEKL. The CDR3 length is 16 residues. CDR3 DNA sequence: TGCGCCAGCAGCGGAGCTTCTGGACAGGGGGTAGGGGAGCTGTTTTTT. Translation: CASSGASGQGVGELFF.

The chain has TRBV4-3 and TRBJ2-1, with TRBD1 matching over 7 bases. The V segment lost 4 bases and the J segment 1 base; nucleotides outside the gene matches: 4. Germline V gene data show CDR1 as LGHNA and CDR2 as YSLEER. This CDR3 spans 15 amino acids. The DNA for the CDR3 is TGCGCCAGCAGCCTAGGACAGGTTTCCTACAATGAGCAGTTCTTC. Its protein is CASSLGQVSYNEQFF.

The rearrangement links TRBV29-1 to TRBJ2-1, with 9 positions matching TRBD1. The CDR3 sequence is 14 residues long. Germline V gene lookup returns CDR1 SQVTM and CDR2 ANQGSEA. CDR3 nucleotides: TGCAGGTACAGGGGGCAGGGGCTCGACAATGAGCAGTTCTTC. Protein sequence: CRYRGQGLDNEQFF.

The CDR3 here is CASRRSGSSYEQYF. CDR3 in DNA: TGCGCCAGCAGGAGATCCGGGAGCTCCTACGAGCAGTACTTC. V is TRBV4-1 and J is TRBJ2-7, with D tentatively TRBD2 (6 bases). Looked up from germline, CDR1 is MGHRA and CDR2 is YSYEKL. V was shortened by 6 bases and J by 0 bases, with 12 bases between the two germline ends. The CDR3 contains 14 residues.